The 7 T cell receptor beta chains below were found in one sample sequenced in a study of blood T cell repertoires in COVID-19. Measured with immunoSEQ multiplex PCR; TCRdb has only the in-frame clones, and not every one. The sample contains under 300,000 clones, about 87% of which appear only once. The sample comprised PBMCs or T cells enriched from blood (not recorded which). Receptors originate from a woman between 50 and 59 years old who had recovered from COVID-19.

The chain combines TRBV23-1 with TRBJ2-4, with 7 positions matching TRBD1. TRBV23-1 is noted as an ORF with a role that remains uncertain. This CDR3 contains 14 residues. V trimming: 1 base; J trimming: 7 bases; junction bases outside the gene matches: 4. As DNA, the CDR3 is TGCGCCAGCAGTCAATTTGGGACAGAGAACATTCAGTACTTC. Amino acids: CASSQFGTENIQYF.

The V call is TRBV10-3, the J call TRBJ1-5; tentatively, D is TRBD1 (5 bases). The V gene's germline CDR1 is ENHRY and CDR2 SYGVKD. This CDR3 has 11 amino acids. V was shortened by 11 bases and J by 5 bases, with 10 bases between the two germline ends. Here the CDR3 DNA reads TGTGCCTCGGGGGGGGATCAGCCCCAGCATTTT. It encodes CASGGDQPQHF.

The genes are TRBV28 and TRBJ1-4; D unresolved. The CDR3 is made up of 16 amino acids. Deletions cut 4 bases from V and 4 bases from J, with 16 bases between. The germline V gene has CDR1 MDHEN and CDR2 SYDVKM. The DNA of the CDR3 is TGTGCCAGCAGTTACTCACCCCGAACCAATAATGAAAAACTGTTTTTT. This encodes CASSYSPRTNNEKLFF.

The chain is built from TRBV4-3 and TRBJ1-5, with a weak D call TRBD1 (5 bases). CDR1 and CDR2 from the germline V gene are LGHNA and YSLEER. Trimming left V 1 base short and J 3 bases short, with 10 bases between. CDR3 length: 15 amino acids. CDR3 coding DNA: TGCGCCAGCAGCCAAGTACGACAGTTCAATCAGCCCCAGCATTTT. This encodes CASSQVRQFNQPQHF.

This clone was detected only a few times. The gene calls are TRBV2 and TRBJ2-7; D may be TRBD1 (5 bases). The CDR3 spans 12 residues. Looked up from germline, CDR1 is SNHLY and CDR2 is FYNNEI. V lost 8 bases and J 5 bases, leaving 13 bases between the germline ends. The CDR3 here is CASGRVLDEQYF. The CDR3 nucleotides are TGTGCCAGCGGCAGGGTTTTAGACGAGCAGTACTTC.

The chain carries TRBV7-2 and TRBJ1-4; 7 nucleotides match TRBD1. CDR3 length: 15 residues. Losses at the gene ends were 2 bases for V and 8 bases for J; bases not matched to a gene: 8. From germline, CDR1 is SGHTA and CDR2 FQGNSA. CDR3 bases: TGTGCCAGCAGCTTAAGCGGACAGGCTGGGGAAAAACTGTTTTTT. Protein product: CASSLSGQAGEKLFF.

This clone was found once. The chain couples TRBV7-2 to TRBJ1-3, with D possibly being TRBD1 (6 bases). V dropped 4 bases and J dropped 1 base, with 8 bases sitting between them. Germline V CDR1 and CDR2: SGHTA, FQGNSA. The length of the CDR3 is 14 residues. CDR3 sequence reads: CASSSGTSGNTIYF. In DNA form, the CDR3 reads TGTGCCAGCAGCTCCGGGACATCTGGAAACACCATATATTTT. The full variable domain, completed using reference TRBV7-2 and TRBJ1-3, is GAGVSQSPSNKVTEKGKDVELRCDPISGHTALYWYRQSLGQGLEFLIYFQGNSAPDKSGLPSDRFSAERTGGSVSTLTIQRTQQEDSAVYLCASSSGTSGNTIYFGEGSWLTVV.